This TCR beta chain is drawn from a study of blood T cell repertoires in COVID-19. Study at large: Researchers got acute and convalescent COVID-19 samples from the United States, Italy and Spain.

The age range of participants was 18 to 89 years, with residence in about 25 US areas. Each participant's cohort was designated according to participant-reported clinical history. This CDR3 has 17 amino acids. CDR1 KGHDR and CDR2 SFDVKD come from the germline V gene. V lost 0 bases and J lost 3, with 15 bases in between. As originally analysed: Reference gene primer amplification yielded estimated nucleated cell counts. Profiling relied on immunoSEQ multiplex PCR, and the TCRdb table lists in-frame clones only, not all of them. The V and J calls and clone size are taken from that table; D and trimming were inferred from the DNA. The sample lists about 63,000 clones, about four fifths occurring once. This clone was seen only once.

What was sequenced was PBMCs or T cells enriched from blood (not recorded which). The rearrangement links TRBV24-1 to TRBJ2-3; D may be TRBD2 (5 bases). The sequence was collected from a woman between 35 and 50 years old with acute COVID-19. CDR3 in amino acids: CATSDLKVGEKTDTQYF. CDR3 DNA: TGTGCCACCAGTGATTTGAAGGTGGGAGAGAAGACAGATACGCAGTATTTT.